The clone carrying this TCR beta chain was seen once. The antigen is not known. Time point specified: longitudinal time-point 2. Unsorted libraries came from 2 million PBMCs stored at -80 °C. This CDR3 contains 15 residues. The V segment lost 8 bases and the J segment 4 bases; nucleotides outside the gene matches: 11. Per germline, CDR1 SGHRS and CDR2 YFSETQ. Template-switch 5'RACE cDNA synthesis added a 10-nucleotide unique molecular identifier. TCRdb analysed the 5' RACE reads with MiXCR anew, one entry per CDR3 protein. The sample holds roughly 60,000 distinct CDR3 sequences, about 10% seen once. The sample originates from a study of neurological immune-mediated disorders. General study findings and limits: No expanded-clone CDR3 amino acid sequence recurred across subjects, suggesting private TCR-beta repertoires.

Sequenced: PBMCs. The receptor's source is a man under 40 in good health. The chain couples TRBV5-1 to TRBJ2-1; TRBD2 matches 8 bases. The CDR3 loop reads CASSPAGGEYNEQFF. The CDR3 region has the DNA TGCGCCAGTAGCCCCGCCGGGGGGGAATACAATGAGCAGTTCTTC.